The rows below give T cell receptor beta chains drawn from one sample of a study of T cell clones after liver transplantation. TCRdb keeps only in-frame clones here, not all; method: immunoSEQ multiplex PCR. The profile shows tens of thousands of clones, 90% of them singletons. Sequences were derived from CD4+ T cells from blood, sampled before liver transplant. The receptors stem from a human donor who received a liver transplant. CDR3s include the opening cysteine and the closing phenylalanine or tryptophan. The D gene is left open where the match is weak. Where a row states a size, it is once, few, many or the class of an expanded clone; other rows omit it.

d_call | clone_size | cdr3_length | j_call | v_call | cdr3_nt | cdr3_aa
NA | once | 13 | TRBJ1-5 | TRBV5-1 | TGCGCCAGCAGCTTACACGAAAATCAGCCCCAGCATTTT | CASSLHENQPQHF
TRBD1 | NA | 15 | TRBJ1-5 | TRBV7-2 | TGTGCCAGCAGGGGGACAGGGGGAATTTATCAGCCCCAGCATTTT | CASRGTGGIYQPQHF
NA | NA | 15 | TRBJ2-1 | TRBV4-3 | TGCGCCAGCAGCCAGTATAGGCAAGGGTACAATGAGCAGTTCTTC | CASSQYRQGYNEQFF
TRBD1 | few | 12 | TRBJ1-1 | TRBV14 | TGTGCCAGCAGCCCCGACAGGGATGAAGCTTTCTTT | CASSPDRDEAFF
TRBD1 | NA | 15 | TRBJ1-1 | TRBV6-1 | TGTGCCAGCAGTGAAGCGATCGGGACAGGGATTCGAGCTTTCTTT | CASSEAIGTGIRAFF
NA | NA | 13 | TRBJ2-5 | TRBV7-7 | TGTGCCAGCAGCTTAGACAGGGACGAGACCCAGTACTTC | CASSLDRDETQYF
NA | NA | 11 | TRBJ2-3 | TRBV6-5 | TGTGCCAGCCGCCAAACAGATACGCAGTATTTT | CASRQTDTQYF
NA | NA | 12 | TRBJ1-5 | TRBV5-6 | TGTGCCAGCAGCTTGAGCAATCAGCCCCAGCATTTT | CASSLSNQPQHF
NA | once | 17 | TRBJ1-3 | TRBV5-6 | TGTGCCAGCAGCTTGGTACCGGGGAGAATCTCTGGAAACACCATATATTTT | CASSLVPGRISGNTIYF
NA | NA | 16 | TRBJ1-5 | TRBV19 | TGTGCCAGTAGTATAGTTGACAGTCGGCGCAATCAGCCCCAGCATTTT | CASSIVDSRRNQPQHF
TRBD2 | NA | 15 | TRBJ2-1 | TRBV11-3 | TGTGCCAGCAGCTCTACCTCCGGGACTAGCGGGAGGGAGTTCTTC | CASSSTSGTSGREFF
NA | NA | 13 | TRBJ2-3 | TRBV10-1 | TGCGCCAGCAGTGGGAGTTACACAGATACGCAGTATTTT | CASSGSYTDTQYF
TRBD2 | NA | 17 | TRBJ2-2 | TRBV11-2 | TGTGCCAGCAGCTTGACCCTGACTAGCGGGAGGGCCGGGGAGCTGTTTTTT | CASSLTLTSGRAGELFF
NA | few | 15 | TRBJ2-3 | TRBV5-1 | TGCGCCAGCACTGGGGACCTTCACCCCACAGATACGCAGTATTTT | CASTGDLHPTDTQYF
NA | NA | 15 | TRBJ2-7 | TRBV11-2 | TGTGCCAGCAGCTTAGTCCCAGGGGACCCCTACGAGCAGTACTTC | CASSLVPGDPYEQYF
NA | NA | 13 | TRBJ1-5 | TRBV7-2 | TGTGCCAGCAGCCTAGGGACGTATCAGCCCCAGCATTTT | CASSLGTYQPQHF
NA | NA | 13 | TRBJ2-7 | TRBV5-1 | TGCGCCAGCAGCTCCCAAGGAACCGACGAGCAGTACTTC | CASSSQGTDEQYF
NA | once | 13 | TRBJ2-3 | TRBV5-4 | TGTGCCAGCACCAGCGACCCCACAGATACGCAGTATTTT | CASTSDPTDTQYF
NA | NA | 15 | TRBJ2-7 | TRBV27 | TGTGCCAGCAGCCCCGGGACCCGGAATTCCTACGAGCAGTACTTC | CASSPGTRNSYEQYF
NA | NA | 15 | TRBJ2-7 | TRBV28 | TGTGCCAGCAGTTTATACCTGCAGTCCCTATACGAGCAGTACTTC | CASSLYLQSLYEQYF
TRBD1 | NA | 16 | TRBJ1-4 | TRBV19 | TGTGCCAGTAGTAGGGGACAGGGCATTTCTAATGAAAAACTGTTTTTT | CASSRGQGISNEKLFF
NA | NA | 14 | TRBJ2-5 | TRBV7-2 | TGTGCCAGCAGCTTAGGGTACAGGGAGGAGACCCAGTACTTC | CASSLGYREETQYF
TRBD2 | few | 15 | TRBJ2-1 | TRBV29-1 | TGCAGCGTTGAAATTAGCGGGAGTTCCTACAATGAGCAGTTCTTC | CSVEISGSSYNEQFF
NA | NA | 14 | TRBJ2-7 | TRBV11-3 | TGTGCCAGCAGCTTAGCCTCAGGGGAGGAAGAGCAGTACTTC | CASSLASGEEEQYF
NA | NA | 16 | TRBJ2-1 | TRBV7-2 | TGTGCCAGCAGCTTAGCGCCCCCGTCTGATTACAATGAGCAGTTCTTC | CASSLAPPSDYNEQFF
TRBD1 | NA | 14 | TRBJ1-3 | TRBV28 | TGTGCCAGCAGTTCCCCGGACAGGCCAAACACCATATATTTT | CASSSPDRPNTIYF
TRBD2 | NA | 17 | TRBJ2-1 | TRBV7-6 | TGTGCCAGCAGCCCCTCGGGAGGGCGGCTTTCCTACAATGAGCAGTTCTTC | CASSPSGGRLSYNEQFF
NA | NA | 14 | TRBJ1-2 | TRBV30 | TGTGCCTGGAGTGTAAGCCAGGGCGGGGGAGGCTACACCTTC | CAWSVSQGGGGYTF
NA | few | 11 | TRBJ2-1 | TRBV27 | TGTGCCAGCGGCGACAAATATGAGCAGTTCTTC | CASGDKYEQFF
TRBD2 | few | 15 | TRBJ2-2 | TRBV4-1 | TGCGCCAGCAGCCAAGCGACTAGCGTCGCGGGGGAGCTGTTTTTT | CASSQATSVAGELFF
NA | NA | 15 | TRBJ2-7 | TRBV4-1 | TGCGCCAGCAGCCAAGTACAACAGCCCTACTACGAGCAGTACTTC | CASSQVQQPYYEQYF
NA | NA | 14 | TRBJ2-5 | TRBV7-2 | TGTGCCAGCAGCTTAGGGTTAGCGGAAGAGACCCAGTACTTC | CASSLGLAEETQYF
TRBD1 | NA | 14 | TRBJ1-2 | TRBV7-8 | TGTGCCAGCAGCCCCACAGGGGAGGTAGGAGGCTACACCTTC | CASSPTGEVGGYTF
TRBD2 | NA | 13 | TRBJ2-3 | TRBV29-1 | TGCAGCGTTGACGGGAGGGAAACAGATACGCAGTATTTT | CSVDGRETDTQYF
TRBD2 | NA | 14 | TRBJ2-7 | TRBV13 | TGTGCCAGCAGCGAGACTAGCGGGAGAGGCGAGCAGTACTTC | CASSETSGRGEQYF
NA | NA | 14 | TRBJ2-1 | TRBV14 | TGTGCCAGCAGCCACATGGACACCTACAATGAGCAGTTCTTC | CASSHMDTYNEQFF
NA | NA | 15 | TRBJ2-5 | TRBV5-1 | TGCGCCAGCAGCTTGGGGTGGGGGGCCCAGGTGACCCAGTACTTC | CASSLGWGAQVTQYF
NA | NA | 15 | TRBJ1-5 | TRBV2 | TGTGCCAGCAGTAGCCAGGGATCTAGCAATCAGCCCCAGCATTTT | CASSSQGSSNQPQHF
NA | NA | 15 | TRBJ2-5 | TRBV11-3 | TGTGCCAGCAGCTCTCTGGCGGCCCCCGCGGAGACCCAGTACTTC | CASSSLAAPAETQYF
TRBD2 | once | 15 | TRBJ2-5 | TRBV5-1 | TGCGCCAGCAGCCCAGGACTAGCGGGACAAGAGACCCAGTACTTC | CASSPGLAGQETQYF
NA | once | 16 | TRBJ2-1 | TRBV9 | TGTGCCAGCAGCGTAGGAGGGGTTAATGTGCAGTATGAGCAGTTCTTC | CASSVGGVNVQYEQFF
NA | NA | 16 | TRBJ1-3 | TRBV9 | TGTGCCAGCAGCGCCACAGCGTCCTTCTCTGGAAACACCATATATTTT | CASSATASFSGNTIYF
NA | NA | 12 | TRBJ1-5 | TRBV28 | TGTGCCAGCAGTTTGGAGTATCAGCCCCAGCATTTT | CASSLEYQPQHF
TRBD1 | NA | 16 | TRBJ1-5 | TRBV27 | TGTGCCAGCAGTTTAGCCACCGACAGGGGAAATCAGCCCCAGCATTTT | CASSLATDRGNQPQHF
TRBD2 | NA | 14 | TRBJ2-3 | TRBV28 | TGTGCCAGCAGTTTTGAAGGCGGGGGGGATACGCAGTATTTT | CASSFEGGGDTQYF